Below, 26 T cell receptor beta chains from the same sample are listed, as sequenced in a study of CD8 T cells in ankylosing spondylitis. Antigens for these TCRs are unknown. Study-wide results and caveats: There was a TCR beta motif, made of several highly homologous variants, that appeared characteristic of ankylosing spondylitis blood.

In TCRdb, the 5' RACE reads were re-called with MiXCR into one record per CDR3 protein. Here the sample spans around 430,000 distinct CDR3 sequences, approximately 17% being singletons. Specimen: blood, either unsorted or a sorted T cell fraction (not recorded which). These receptors came from a male donor with ankylosing spondylitis.

This clonotype was recorded at least ten times. This sequence joins TRBV12-3 or TRBV12-4 and TRBJ1-5; possible D gene TRBD1, 6 bases. This CDR3 has 14 amino acids. Trimming cost V 2 bases and J 1 base, with 6 bases left between them. The CDR3 DNA reads TGTGCCAGCAGTTTAAGGGGGAGCAATCAGCCCCAGCATTTT. It translates to CASSLRGSNQPQHF.

This clonotype was observed a few times. The chain joins TRBV16 to TRBJ2-1; 8 bases are shared with TRBD2. This CDR3 is built from 13 residues. With 4 bases clipped from V and 10 bases from J, the junction kept 6 bases outside the gene matches. Germline lookup yields CDR1 KGHSY and CDR2 FQNENV. The CDR3 region is CASSRGLEREQFF. In DNA, the CDR3 is TGTGCCAGCAGCCGGGGACTAGAGAGGGAGCAGTTCTTC.

This clonotype was seen a few times. This chain connects TRBV4-1 to TRBJ2-3; 11 nucleotides agree with TRBD2. The V and J ends lost 4 bases and 5 bases, in that order; junction bases with no gene match: 8. The CDR3 loop spans 16 amino acids. Germline V lookup: CDR1 MGHRA, CDR2 YSYEKL. This chain's CDR3 is CASSPQTSGKIDTQYF. The CDR3 DNA sequence: TGCGCCAGCAGCCCCCAGACTAGCGGGAAGATAGATACGCAGTATTTT.

The chain recombines TRBV7-3 with TRBJ2-5; possible D gene TRBD1, 6 bases. Germline CDR1 and CDR2: SGHTA and FQGTGA. The CDR3 contains 18 residues. V lost 3 bases, J lost 4 bases, and 24 bases lay in between. CDR3 sequence reads: CASSFPQGSGYVGETQYF. The CDR3 DNA sequence: TGTGCCAGCAGCTTCCCACAGGGCTCCGGTTACGTAGGAGAGACCCAGTACTTC.

In its sample, this clonotype was seen many times. The genes are TRBV5-1 and TRBJ1-1, with D perhaps matching TRBD1 (6 bases). CDR3 length equals 15 residues. Trimming shortened V by 0 bases and J by 3 bases, and 12 bases separated the two germline ends. From germline, CDR1 is SGHRS and CDR2 YFSETQ. CDR3 region: CASSLAKGGDTEAFF. The CDR3 region has the DNA TGCGCCAGCAGCTTGGCTAAGGGGGGTGACACTGAAGCTTTCTTT.

There are a few counts of this clonotype. V usage is TRBV6-1 and J usage is TRBJ2-7; 7 bases agree with TRBD1. Per the germline V gene, CDR1 is MNHNS and CDR2 is SASEGT. V shed 5 bases and J 0 bases; nucleotides not matched to a gene: 4. The CDR3 runs 14 residues. The chain's CDR3 is CASSKTGNSYEQYF. The CDR3, as DNA: TGTGCCAGCAGTAAGACAGGGAACTCCTACGAGCAGTACTTC.

This clonotype was seen a few times. The CDR3 coding sequence is TGTGCCACCAGCGGGGGACCCCTTTGGAATGAGCAGTTCTTC. Its translation: CATSGGPLWNEQFF. The rearrangement uses TRBV15 and TRBJ2-1; possibly TRBD1 or TRBD2 for D (5 bases each). V was cut by 5 bases and J by 7 bases, with 15 bases left in between. Germline V gene data show CDR1 as LNHNV and CDR2 as YYDKDF (reference sequence). The CDR3 spans 14 residues. The entire variable domain, with the rest obtained from reference TRBV15 and TRBJ2-1, is as follows: DAMVIQNPRYQVTQFGKPVTLSCSQTLNHNVMYWYQQKSSQAPKLLFHYYDKDFNNEADTPDNFQSRRPNTSFCFLDIRSPGLGDTAMYLCATSGGPLWNEQFFGPGTRLTVL.

This clonotype was recorded many times. This chain links TRBV12-3 or TRBV12-4 with TRBJ1-4, with D possibly being TRBD1 (6 bases). This CDR3 has 14 amino acids. Trimming shortened V by 5 bases and J by 10 bases, and 17 bases separated the two germline ends. The CDR3 DNA is TGTGCCAGCAGTCAGGACAGCGCCTACGGAAAACTGTTTTTT. Its protein product is CASSQDSAYGKLFF.

This clonotype has just a few counts. The chain is built from TRBV20-1 and TRBJ2-1; 12 positions agree with TRBD2. Germline V gene lookup returns CDR1 DFQATT and CDR2 SNEGSKA (reference sequence). CDR3 length equals 15 residues. CDR3 coding DNA: TGCAGACCCGATCCCCCTAGCGGGAGGGTCAATGAGCAGTTCTTC. Protein sequence: CRPDPPSGRVNEQFF.

J is TRBJ2-1 and V is TRBV2; D gene uncertain. CDR1 is SNHLY, CDR2 FYNNEI, per germline. V was trimmed by 2 bases and J by 4 bases, leaving 18 bases between them. The CDR3 has 17 amino acids. For the CDR3, the DNA is TGTGCCAGCAGTGAACGAAGGCCAGTCCTCGCTTACAATGAGCAGTTCTTC. Amino acid sequence: CASSERRPVLAYNEQFF.

This sequence joins TRBV12-3 or TRBV12-4 and TRBJ1-2; D possibly corresponds to TRBD1 (5 bases). Trimming left V 3 bases short and J 4 bases short, with 12 bases between. The CDR3 length is 14 residues. CDR3 nucleotide sequence: TGTGCCAGCAGTTTTGGGGGAAGTTCCTATGGCTACACCTTC. Amino acids: CASSFGGSSYGYTF.

This chain links TRBV6-2 or TRBV6-3 with TRBJ2-7; D not certain. V was clipped by 2 bases and J by 0 bases, with 5 bases between them. The CDR3 is 13 amino acids. Germline CDR1 MNHEY, CDR2 SVGEGT. CDR3 residues: CASSYQASYEQYF. In DNA form, the CDR3 reads TGTGCCAGCAGTTACCAAGCCTCCTACGAGCAGTACTTC.

In this sample, this clonotype turned up a few times. V gene TRBV5-5 combines with J gene TRBJ2-1; unclear D gene. Germline V gene sequence: CDR1 SGHKS, CDR2 YYEKEE (reference sequence). This CDR3 contains 14 residues. V was shortened by 5 bases and J by 5 bases, with 14 bases between the two germline ends. The CDR3 here is CASSLSTPHNEQFF. In DNA form, the CDR3 reads TGTGCCAGCAGTTTAAGTACTCCCCACAATGAGCAGTTCTTC.

This clonotype was observed a few times. The chain is built from TRBV5-1 and TRBJ2-3; D is undetermined. CDR1 and CDR2 (germline): SGHRS, YFSETQ. There are 12 residues in the CDR3. V was clipped by 3 bases and J by 4 bases, with 6 bases between them. In nucleotides, the CDR3 is TGCGCCAGCAGCTCGCTCTCAGATACGCAGTATTTT. It codes for CASSSLSDTQYF.

This chain uses TRBV4-1 with TRBJ2-3; D is unresolved. From germline, CDR1 is MGHRA and CDR2 YSYEKL. V was pared by 1 base and J by 2 bases, with 4 bases between. The CDR3 extends over 13 amino acids. CDR3 in amino acids: CASSQVLTDTQYF. For the CDR3, the DNA is TGCGCCAGCAGCCAAGTACTCACAGATACGCAGTATTTT.

Many counts were recorded for this clonotype. The chain carries TRBV5-6 and TRBJ2-1, with 9 bases identical to TRBD2. The CDR3 runs to 15 residues. J was trimmed by 6 bases and V by 4 bases; bases with no gene match: 8. Germline CDR1 is SGHDT and CDR2 is YYEEEE. CDR3 protein: CASSRGSSGINEQFF. The CDR3 DNA is TGTGCCAGCAGCCGCGGGTCTAGCGGGATCAATGAGCAGTTCTTC.

CDR3 protein: CASSLGASSFSYNEQFF. As DNA, the CDR3 is TGTGCCAGCAGTTTAGGGGCCAGCTCTTTCTCCTACAATGAGCAGTTCTTC. J is TRBJ2-1 and V is TRBV28; D possibly corresponds to TRBD1 (5 bases). Per the germline V gene, CDR1 is MDHEN and CDR2 is SYDVKM. V lost 2 bases and J lost 0, with 14 bases in between. The CDR3 contains 17 residues.

J is TRBJ1-1 and V is TRBV10-3; D call uncertain. The germline gives CDR1 ENHRY, CDR2 SYGVKD. V was pared by 3 bases and J by 4 bases, with 6 bases between. The CDR3 is 12 residues long. The chain's CDR3 is CAISEWSTEAFF. The CDR3 nucleotides are TGTGCCATCAGTGAATGGAGCACTGAAGCTTTCTTT.

This chain connects TRBV7-3 to TRBJ2-7; 8 bases match TRBD2. CDR1 is SGHTA, CDR2 FQGTGA, per germline. The CDR3 spans 15 residues. The ends lost 2 bases at V and 6 bases at J; junction bases unmatched: 9. Here the CDR3 DNA reads TGTGCCAGCAGCTTATCACCAGCGGGAGTCGCCGAGCAGTACTTC. It is translated as CASSLSPAGVAEQYF. Full variable domain (missing parts from reference TRBV7-3 and TRBJ2-7): GAGVSQTPSNKVTEKGKYVELRCDPISGHTALYWYRQSLGQGPEFLIYFQGTGAADDSGLPNDRFFAVRPEGSVSTLKIQRTERGDSAVYLCASSLSPAGVAEQYFGPGTRLTVT.

The rearrangement links TRBV6-5 to TRBJ2-4; unclear D gene. The V gene's germline CDR1 is MNHEY and CDR2 SVGAGI. Trimming removed 6 bases at V and 0 bases at J, with 18 bases between. The CDR3 loop spans 17 amino acids. CDR3 sequence reads: CASSLLVHPLAKNIQYF. DNA for the CDR3: TGTGCCAGCAGCCTACTCGTGCACCCGTTAGCCAAAAACATTCAGTACTTC.

This clonotype was seen many times. The V and J genes are TRBV9 and TRBJ2-7; D unclear. Germline-derived CDR1 and CDR2 are SGDLS and YYNGEE. This CDR3 contains 16 residues. Trimming pared 1 base from V and 7 bases from J, leaving 21 bases between. DNA of the CDR3: TGTGCCAGCAGCGTAAGGTCGGTGACGGTCCCTAGTGAGCAGTACTTC. Its protein is CASSVRSVTVPSEQYF.

This clonotype was detected ten times or more. A junction boundary mismatches the germline segment, possibly from a read error. The chain combines TRBV5-6 with TRBJ1-5; 7 bases are shared with TRBD1. Germline CDR1 and CDR2: SGHDT and YYEEEE. The CDR3 sequence is 14 residues long. The CDR3 here is CASSLGQLNQPQHF. DNA for the CDR3: TGCGCCAGCAGCTTGGGACAGCTCAATCAGCCCCAGCATTTT.

A few counts support this clonotype. V is TRBV11-2 and J is TRBJ1-2, with 8 bases lining up with TRBD1. Per germline, CDR1 SGHAT and CDR2 FQNNGV. This CDR3 is built from 15 residues. V gave up 5 bases and J gave up 8 bases; unmatched junction bases: 13. CDR3 coding DNA: TGTGCCAGCAGCACGTACAGGGGGGCAAAGAGAGGCTACACCTTC. Translated, it gives CASSTYRGAKRGYTF.

This clonotype appeared a few times. The chain joins TRBV24-1 to TRBJ1-5, with TRBD1 matching 7 bases. With 7 bases clipped from V and 2 bases from J, the junction kept 4 bases outside the gene matches. The CDR3 totals 14 residues. Germline CDR1 reads KGHDR; CDR2 reads SFDVKD. The CDR3 reads CATSSGQRNQPQHF. The CDR3 DNA reads TGTGCCACCAGCTCGGGACAGCGCAATCAGCCCCAGCATTTT.

This clonotype was recorded a few times. The V and J genes are TRBV2 and TRBJ1-2; the D is unclear. V lost 4 bases, J lost 3 bases, and 9 bases lay in between. The CDR3 contains 13 residues. From germline, CDR1 is SNHLY and CDR2 FYNNEI. The CDR3 nucleotides read TGTGCCAGCAGTGTGCGTTGGGACTATGGCTACACCTTC. It encodes CASSVRWDYGYTF.

The rearrangement joins TRBV6-5 to TRBJ2-1; D is uncertain. The germline V gene has CDR1 MNHEY and CDR2 SVGAGI. CDR3 length: 16 residues. Trimming cost V 0 bases and J 6 bases, with 15 bases left between them. The CDR3 coding sequence is TGTGCCAGCAGTTACTCGTACAGCCCCATTGGCAATGAGCAGTTCTTC. It encodes CASSYSYSPIGNEQFF.